One and the same sample provided the 19 T cell receptor beta chains below, sequenced in a study of beta chain features in type 1 diabetes. The isolated RNA, all of it, was reverse transcribed, so expressed TCRB transcripts were what got sequenced. The assay was immunoSEQ multiplex PCR, and TCRdb's table has in-frame clones only and misses some. Among about 230,000 clones listed, 9.6% were seen once. The material sequenced was naive CD4+ T cells from blood. The receptors were gathered from a woman aged 18-35 years in good health.

This clone showed up just a few times. The gene calls are TRBV7-9 and TRBJ2-5; D is perhaps TRBD1 (6 bases). Germline CDR1 is SEHNR and CDR2 is FQNEAQ (reference sequence). This CDR3 is 16 amino acids long. V lost 1 base and J lost 1, with 13 bases in between. CDR3 in amino acids: CASSLVRTDFQETQYF. CDR3 in DNA: TGTGCCAGCAGCTTAGTCCGGACAGACTTCCAAGAGACCCAGTACTTC.

In DNA form, the CDR3 reads TGCGCCAGCAGCTTGCGGGGGGACAGGGTCGGCAATGAGCAGTTCTTC. Translated: CASSLRGDRVGNEQFF. The chain joins TRBV5-1 to TRBJ2-1, with 9 positions matching TRBD1. V was pared by 1 base and J by 6 bases, with 8 bases of the junction left unmatched. Germline-derived CDR1 and CDR2 are SGHRS and YFSETQ. The CDR3 extends over 16 amino acids.

This clone has just a few counts. The chain is built from TRBV11-2 and TRBJ1-2, with 7 bases that match TRBD1. The germline gives CDR1 SGHAT, CDR2 FQNNGV. The trim removed 4 bases at V and 4 bases at J, leaving 9 bases unmatched. The CDR3 length is 15 residues. The CDR3 loop is CASSYRQGVGYGYTF. The CDR3 bases are TGTGCCAGCAGCTATAGACAGGGAGTTGGCTATGGCTACACCTTC.

V and J are TRBV28 and TRBJ1-2; no clear D. There are 15 residues in the CDR3. Germline V lookup: CDR1 MDHEN, CDR2 SYDVKM. V gave up 7 bases and J gave up 5 bases, with 20 bases separating them. The CDR3: CASTPRTAGIYGYTF. CDR3 nucleotide sequence: TGTGCCAGCACCCCGAGAACTGCCGGGATATATGGCTACACCTTC.

Many counts were recorded for this clone. The chain employs TRBV12-5 and TRBJ2-5; maybe TRBD1 (7 bases). Trimming removed 6 bases from V and 6 bases from J, with 11 bases in between. This CDR3 region has 12 residues. Germline V gives CDR1 LGHNT, CDR2 FRNRAP. CDR3 amino acids: CASGQGGKTQYF. As DNA, the CDR3 is TGTGCTAGTGGCCAGGGGGGAAAGACCCAGTACTTC. Looking up the rest from reference TRBV12-5 and TRBJ2-5 gives the full variable domain: DARVTQTPRHKVTEMGQEVTMRCQPILGHNTVFWYRQTMMQGLELLAYFRNRAPLDDSGMPKDRFSAEMPDATLATLKIQPSEPRDSAVYFCASGQGGKTQYFGPGTRLLVL.

The V gene is TRBV6-1, the J gene TRBJ2-7, with 8 nucleotides matching TRBD2. CDR1 is MNHNS, CDR2 SASEGT, per germline. The V gene end was trimmed by 5 bases and the J gene end by 8 bases; junction bases not matched to a gene: 11. This CDR3 has 14 residues. The CDR3 nucleotides read TGTGCCAGCAGTCCAAGCGGGAGAGGGTTCAAGCAGTACTTC. Translation: CASSPSGRGFKQYF.

Of note for this clone: Additional DNA sequences in this sample encode the identical CDR3. This sequence joins TRBV20-1 and TRBJ2-3; D is unresolved. Trimming left V 2 bases short and J 3 bases short, with 3 bases between. The germline V gene encodes CDR1 DFQATT and CDR2 SNEGSKA (reference sequence). The CDR3 sequence is 11 residues long. This chain's CDR3 is CSARLTDTQYF. CDR3 in DNA: TGCAGTGCTAGACTGACAGATACGCAGTATTTT.

This clone was seen a handful of times. This chain connects TRBV5-1 to TRBJ2-3; 9 bases fit TRBD1. Germline assignment: CDR1 SGHRS and CDR2 YFSETQ. CDR3 length: 14 residues. V shed 3 bases, J shed 5 bases, and the junction held 4 bases outside the gene matches. This chain's CDR3 is CASSSPGQGDTQYF. Here the CDR3 DNA reads TGCGCCAGCAGCTCACCGGGACAGGGAGATACGCAGTATTTT.

This clone was observed a handful of times. The chain's CDR3 is CATSRGRPGQRNTGELFF. The CDR3 DNA follows: TGTGCCACCAGCAGGGGAAGACCGGGACAGAGGAACACCGGGGAGCTGTTTTTT. J is TRBJ2-2 and V is TRBV15; 7 bases fit TRBD1. The CDR3 has 18 amino acids. The V gene end was trimmed by 3 bases and the J gene end by 1 base; junction bases not matched to a gene: 11. Germline-derived CDR1 and CDR2 are LNHNV and YYDKDF (reference sequence).

The V call is TRBV28, the J call TRBJ2-1; D is unresolved. The V gene lost 2 bases and the J gene lost 4 bases, with 6 bases spanning the gap. This CDR3 has 13 amino acids. Per germline, CDR1 MDHEN and CDR2 SYDVKM. The CDR3 bases are TGTGCCAGCAGTTTAGACACTTACAATGAGCAGTTCTTC. It codes for CASSLDTYNEQFF.

This chain links TRBV30 with TRBJ1-2, with 11 bases aligning to TRBD1. V dropped 5 bases and J dropped 4; count of bases not matched to a gene: 6. The CDR3 has 14 residues. Germline values: CDR1 GTSNPN, CDR2 SVGIG (reference sequence). The CDR3 here is CAWGQGAAFYGYTF. Here the CDR3 DNA reads TGTGCCTGGGGACAGGGGGCCGCCTTCTATGGCTACACCTTC.

This clone appeared a few times. In DNA, the CDR3 is TGTGCCAGCAGCTTAATGGGACTAGCGGGAGTGGGATCAGATACGCAGTATTTT. Translating gives CASSLMGLAGVGSDTQYF. The chain carries TRBV7-8 and TRBJ2-3; 14 bases match TRBD2. After removal of 2 bases from V and 4 bases from J, the junction contained 8 bases not matched to a gene. This CDR3 spans 18 amino acids. Germline lookup yields CDR1 SGHVS and CDR2 FQNEAQ.

This clone was recorded a few times. The V call is TRBV2, the J call TRBJ1-5, with 8 bases matching TRBD1. The CDR3 totals 14 residues. CDR1 and CDR2 (germline): SNHLY, FYNNEI. Unmatched junction bases numbered 4, after V lost 6 bases and J lost 3 bases. The CDR3 region has the DNA TGTGCCAGCAGGGGGACAGGCCCCAATCAGCCCCAGCATTTT. Encoded protein: CASRGTGPNQPQHF.

This clone came up a few times. The J gene is TRBJ2-1, the V gene TRBV11-2, with TRBD1 as a possible D gene (5 bases). Trimming left V 5 bases short and J 3 bases short, with 8 bases between. Germline CDR1 reads SGHAT; CDR2 reads FQNNGV. There are 13 residues in the CDR3. The CDR3 sequence is CASSPDSYNEQFF. CDR3 nucleotides: TGTGCCAGCAGCCCTGACAGCTACAATGAGCAGTTCTTC. The full variable domain, in which reference TRBV11-2 and TRBJ2-1 provide the parts outside the CDR3, is EAGVAQSPRYKIIEKRQSVAFWCNPISGHATLYWYQQILGQGPKLLIQFQNNGVVDDSQLPKDRFSAERLKGVDSTLKIQPAKLEDSAVYLCASSPDSYNEQFFGPGTRLTVL.

The CDR3 region has the DNA TGTGCCAGCACAAGAAGGACTAGCGGGAGAGGCACAGATACGCAGTATTTT. Translated, it gives CASTRRTSGRGTDTQYF. V usage is TRBV5-6 and J usage is TRBJ2-3, with TRBD2 matching 13 bases. The germline CDR1 and CDR2 sequences are SGHDT and YYEEEE. The CDR3 has 17 amino acids. V trimming: 6 bases; J trimming: 1 base; junction bases outside the gene matches: 8. The whole variable domain, remainder taken from reference TRBV5-6 and TRBJ2-3, is DAGVTQSPTHLIKTRGQQVTLRCSPKSGHDTVSWYQQALGQGPQFIFQYYEEEERQRGNFPDRFSGHQFPNYSSELNVNALLLGDSALYLCASTRRTSGRGTDTQYFGPGTRLTVL.

This chain links TRBV18 with TRBJ1-3; D gene uncertain. There are 14 residues in the CDR3. The germline V gene has CDR1 KGHSH and CDR2 LQKENI. V dropped 3 bases and J dropped 8 bases, with 14 bases sitting between them. CDR3 sequence reads: CASSPSLSRDTIYF. The CDR3 DNA sequence: TGTGCCAGCTCACCTTCGTTGTCCCGGGACACCATATATTTT.

This clone was observed many times. The genes are TRBV4-1 and TRBJ2-1, with 10 bases lining up with TRBD2. The germline V gene encodes CDR1 MGHRA and CDR2 YSYEKL. V was pared by 3 bases and J by 1 base, with 3 bases of the junction left unmatched. The CDR3 extends over 16 amino acids. For the CDR3, the DNA is TGCGCCAGCAGCCAGGAGGGACTAGCGTCCTACAATGAGCAGTTCTTC. It specifies CASSQEGLASYNEQFF.

The V gene is TRBV5-6, the J gene TRBJ2-1, with 8 bases that match TRBD2. V lost 0 bases and J lost 7; bases outside the gene matches: 3. The CDR3 totals 14 residues. Looked up from germline, CDR1 is SGHDT and CDR2 is YYEEEE. CDR3 loop: CASSLAGTSNEQFF. In DNA form, the CDR3 reads TGTGCCAGCAGCTTGGCCGGGACTAGTAATGAGCAGTTCTTC.

The chain is built from TRBV4-3 and TRBJ2-1, with 13 positions matching TRBD2. The CDR3 contains 15 residues. Germline assignment: CDR1 LGHNA and CDR2 YSLEER. V lost 3 bases and J lost 10; bases outside the gene matches: 6. CDR3 amino acids: CASSHAGTSGEEQFF. The DNA of the CDR3 is TGCGCCAGCAGCCACGCCGGGACTAGCGGGGAAGAGCAGTTCTTC.